This T cell receptor beta chain derives from a study of CD8 T cells in ankylosing spondylitis. Notes on the study in general: Reports say disease-linked clones showed up significantly more in matched ankylosing spondylitis synovial fluid. Clones linked with disease were CD8+ and fairly uncommon in the peripheral blood. Previously reported in reactive arthritis synovial fluid and blood were some of the motif variants. There was a TCR beta motif, made of fewer than 10 highly homologous variants, that appeared characteristic of ankylosing spondylitis blood.

The authors made TCR beta libraries by quantitative 5'-RACE with molecular barcodes. TCRdb used MiXCR to reprocess the 5' RACE reads, holding one entry per CDR3 protein. The sample contains around 430,000 distinct CDR3 sequences, 17% of which appear only once. Germline CDR1 reads ENHRY; CDR2 reads SYGVKD. CDR3 size: 17 residues. Trimming stripped 5 bases from V and 2 bases from J, with 19 bases between. This clonotype was counted ten times or more. Its specificity is not known. The receptor comes from a male donor with ankylosing spondylitis. The sample consisted of blood, either unsorted or a sorted T cell fraction (not recorded which). The rearrangement uses TRBV10-3 and TRBJ2-1; the D gene is possibly TRBD2 (6 bases). The CDR3 region has the DNA TGTGCCATCAGTCCAACGGCCCCTAGCGAGGCCTACAATGAGCAGTTCTTC. This sequence encodes CAISPTAPSEAYNEQFF.